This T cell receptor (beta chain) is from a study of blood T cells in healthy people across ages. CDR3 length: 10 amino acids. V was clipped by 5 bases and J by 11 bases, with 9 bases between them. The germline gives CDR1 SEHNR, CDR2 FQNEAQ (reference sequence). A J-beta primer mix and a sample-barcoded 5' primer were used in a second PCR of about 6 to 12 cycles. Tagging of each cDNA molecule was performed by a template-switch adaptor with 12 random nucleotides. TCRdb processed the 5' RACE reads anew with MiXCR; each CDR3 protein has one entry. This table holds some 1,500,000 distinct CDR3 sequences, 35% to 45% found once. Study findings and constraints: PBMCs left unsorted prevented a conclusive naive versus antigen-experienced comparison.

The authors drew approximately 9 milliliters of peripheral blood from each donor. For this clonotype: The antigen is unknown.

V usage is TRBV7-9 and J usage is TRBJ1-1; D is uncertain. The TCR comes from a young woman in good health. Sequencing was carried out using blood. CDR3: CASSDSRAFF. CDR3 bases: TGTGCCAGCAGCGACTCCCGCGCTTTCTTT.